Sequencing of this TCR beta chain was carried out in a study of T cell changes during pregnancy in multiple sclerosis. Using immunoSEQ multiplex PCR, the repertoire was profiled, and TCRdb retains in-frame clones only, with some absent. The data hold approximately 63,000 clones, with 85% to 95% observed a single time. The sequence was collected from a female donor in good health, enrolled as a control in a pregnancy study. The material was peripheral blood, obtained in the third trimester of pregnancy.

CDR3 nucleotides: TGTGCCAGCAGTCCAGGGGGACAGCTTAATGGCTACACCTTC. Translated, it gives CASSPGGQLNGYTF. This chain links TRBV28 with TRBJ1-2; 7 bases align to TRBD1. Germline CDR1 and CDR2: MDHEN and SYDVKM. V lost 5 bases, J lost 6 bases, and 9 bases stayed unmatched. CDR3 length: 14 amino acids.